This T cell receptor beta chain appears in the sequencing data of a study of control samples from healthy donors and cancer patients. Some clones are missing from TCRdb's copy, which holds only in-frame ones; the method was immunoSEQ multiplex PCR. The sample comprises about 35,000 clones, 85% to 95% of which are singletons, and 1.7% rests with the top ten. V dropped 3 bases and J dropped 4 bases, with 25 bases sitting between them. Germline loops: CDR1 LGHDT, CDR2 YNNKEL (reference sequence). The CDR3 is made up of 18 amino acids. Sequences were obtained from PBMCs. This receptor was identified in a man between 35 and 55 years old with colorectal cancer. J is TRBJ2-7 and V is TRBV3-1 (or the pseudogene TRBV3-2); maybe TRBD2 (7 bases). The CDR3 here is CASSHMIRRGARVYEQYF. The CDR3, as DNA: TGTGCCAGCAGCCATATGATTCGACGGGGGGCGCGTGTATACGAGCAGTACTTC.